These 20 T cell receptor beta chains share one sample of origin, sequenced in a study of CD8 T cells in Susac syndrome. RNA totalling about 0.5 to 1 ug underwent reverse transcription with random hexamers. Via MiXCR, TCRdb re-called the immunoSEQ multiplex PCR reads, giving one row per CDR3 protein. The repertoire holds about 73,000 distinct CDR3 sequences, with about 95% as singletons. The sequenced sample was CD8+ T cells from PBMCs. The source is a human donor with multiple sclerosis.

This clonotype came up once. The chain has TRBV10-2 and TRBJ2-2, with TRBD1 matching 8 bases. The CDR3 is 14 amino acids. Germline assignment: CDR1 WSHSY and CDR2 SAAADI. The V and J ends lost 6 bases and 7 bases, in that order; junction bases with no gene match: 7. The CDR3 loop is CASSETGADGELFF. CDR3 nucleotides: TGCGCCAGCAGCGAGACAGGGGCTGACGGGGAGCTGTTTTTT.

This clonotype was recorded a few times. The rearrangement links TRBV6-1 to TRBJ1-1; D unclear. This CDR3 comprises 13 residues. CDR1 and CDR2 (germline): MNHNS, SASEGT. Trimming removed 6 bases at V and 2 bases at J, with 10 bases between. CDR3 in DNA: TGTGCCAGCAGCACGAGTAGTAACACTGAAGCTTTCTTT. Its protein product is CASSTSSNTEAFF.

V usage is TRBV29-1 and J usage is TRBJ1-2, with D possibly matching TRBD1 (5 bases). Trimming removed 4 bases from V and 4 bases from J, with 10 bases in between. Germline-derived CDR1 and CDR2 are SQVTM and ANQGSEA. This CDR3 comprises 12 residues. CDR3 in amino acids: CSVALGGYGYTF. In nucleotides, the CDR3 is TGCAGCGTTGCCCTTGGGGGCTATGGCTACACCTTC.

This chain links TRBV4-1 with TRBJ2-7, with TRBD2 as a possible D gene (6 bases). The V and J ends lost 4 bases and 2 bases respectively, with 12 bases between them. There are 14 residues in the CDR3. Germline-derived CDR1 and CDR2 are MGHRA and YSYEKL. Here the CDR3 DNA reads TGCGCCAGCAGCCCCCGGGAGACAGCCTACGAGCAGTACTTC. As protein: CASSPRETAYEQYF.

This chain joins TRBV20-1 and TRBJ2-1; 9 nucleotides align to TRBD2. Germline CDR1 reads DFQATT; CDR2 reads SNEGSKA (reference sequence). CDR3 length: 15 amino acids. V lost 0 bases, J lost 8 bases, and 8 bases stayed unmatched. CDR3 nucleotides: TGCAGTGCTAGAGATCCCCCTAGCGGGGTGTATGAGCAGTTCTTC. Amino acids: CSARDPPSGVYEQFF.

V and J are TRBV27 and TRBJ2-7; D gene uncertain. The germline V and J ends were trimmed by 0 bases and 3 bases, with 9 bases remaining between them. Germline V gene data show CDR1 as MNHEY and CDR2 as SMNVEV (reference sequence). This CDR3 has 14 residues. CDR3 nucleotides: TGTGCCAGCAGTTTATCGTTAGAAGTCTACGAGCAGTACTTC. As protein: CASSLSLEVYEQYF.

The genes are TRBV29-1 and TRBJ2-5; 8 bases align to TRBD1. The CDR3 is made up of 13 amino acids. CDR1 and CDR2 from the germline V gene are SQVTM and ANQGSEA. CDR3 nucleotide sequence: TGCAGTATTTACGGACAGGGTGAAGAGACCCAGTACTTC. It translates to CSIYGQGEETQYF. The whole variable domain, remainder taken from reference TRBV29-1 and TRBJ2-5, is SAVISQKPSRDICQRGTSLTIQCQVDSQVTMMFWYRQQPGQSLTLIATANQGSEATYESGFVIDKFPISRPNLTFSTLTVSNMSPEDSSIYLCSIYGQGEETQYFGPGTRLLVL.

J is TRBJ1-6 and V is TRBV27; D is unclear. V lost 2 bases and J lost 8, with 4 bases in between. The CDR3 extends over 12 amino acids. Germline CDR1 MNHEY, CDR2 SMNVEV (reference sequence). The chain's CDR3 is CASSLPHSPLHF. CDR3 DNA sequence: TGTGCCAGCAGTTTACCCCATTCACCCCTCCACTTT.

This chain links TRBV29-1 with TRBJ2-3, with D tentatively TRBD2 (5 bases). V lost 3 bases and J lost 0, with 13 bases in between. The germline gives CDR1 SQVTM, CDR2 ANQGSEA. This CDR3 has 15 residues. The CDR3 nucleotides read TGCAGCGTTGACTACGGGGAGACTAGCACAGATACGCAGTATTTT. Translation gives CSVDYGETSTDTQYF.

V usage is TRBV7-2 and J usage is TRBJ1-4; possible D gene TRBD1, 5 bases. CDR1 SGHTA and CDR2 FQGNSA come from the germline V gene. The CDR3 is made up of 18 amino acids. The ends were cut back, 0 bases at V and 10 bases at J, with 24 bases in the middle. CDR3 protein: CASSLALGQIIGGGKLFF. The CDR3 DNA follows: TGTGCCAGCAGCTTAGCGCTCGGCCAGATAATTGGTGGGGGAAAACTGTTTTTT.

The V and J genes are TRBV7-6 and TRBJ1-1; 7 bases fit TRBD1. The V gene's germline CDR1 is SGHVS and CDR2 FNYEAQ. There are 14 residues in the CDR3. The J segment lost 1 base and the V segment lost 5 bases, leaving 4 bases of the junction unmatched. CDR3 amino acids: CASSPTGPNTEAFF. The CDR3 DNA sequence: TGTGCCAGCAGCCCGACAGGGCCGAACACTGAAGCTTTCTTT.

This clonotype was found once. The genes are TRBV28 and TRBJ1-1, with no clear D. CDR3 length: 13 amino acids. V shed 3 bases and J shed 9 bases, with 14 bases lying between them. CDR1 MDHEN and CDR2 SYDVKM come from the germline V gene. The CDR3 coding sequence is TGTGCCAGCAGTTTCGACCGTCCTGTGAAAGCTTTCTTT. Its protein product is CASSFDRPVKAFF.

The chain couples TRBV29-1 to TRBJ2-7; a weak D match, TRBD2 (5 bases). This CDR3 contains 14 residues. V lost 1 base and J lost 0, with 10 bases in between. Germline V gives CDR1 SQVTM, CDR2 ANQGSEA. The CDR3 DNA reads TGCAGCGTTGAAGGGCGAGGGAACTCCTACGAGCAGTACTTC. It specifies CSVEGRGNSYEQYF.

The chain links TRBV2 to TRBJ2-4, with D perhaps TRBD2 (5 bases). The germline V and J ends were trimmed by 7 bases and 6 bases, with 7 bases remaining between them. Germline-derived CDR1 and CDR2 are SNHLY and FYNNEI. The CDR3 runs to 11 residues. The CDR3 sequence is CASIRGNIQYF. The CDR3 coding sequence is TGTGCCAGCATCCGGGGAAACATTCAGTACTTC.

J is TRBJ2-1 and V is TRBV7-2; 13 bases map to TRBD2. CDR3 length: 17 residues. Germline V CDR1 and CDR2: SGHTA, FQGNSA. The V gene end was trimmed by 4 bases and the J gene end by 2 bases; junction bases not matched to a gene: 5. CDR3 nucleotides: TGTGCCAGCAGCTCCTGGACTAGCGGGGGCACCTACAATGAGCAGTTCTTC. Translation: CASSSWTSGGTYNEQFF.

This chain links TRBV25-1 with TRBJ1-1, with D unresolved. This CDR3 has 12 amino acids. V lost 4 bases and J lost 0, with 3 bases in between. Germline CDR1 reads MGHDK; CDR2 reads SYGVNS. This CDR3 reads CASSVLNTEAFF. As DNA, the CDR3 is TGTGCCAGCAGTGTTCTGAACACTGAAGCTTTCTTT. Combining the CDR3 with reference TRBV25-1 and TRBJ1-1 gives the whole variable domain EADIYQTPRYLVIGTGKKITLECSQTMGHDKMYWYQQDPGMELHLIHYSYGVNSTEKGDLSSESTVSRIRTEHFPLTLESARPSHTSQYLCASSVLNTEAFFGQGTRLTVV.

The V gene is TRBV11-2, the J gene TRBJ2-5; D unresolved. The V gene lost 2 bases and the J gene lost 2 bases, with 12 bases spanning the gap. Germline loops: CDR1 SGHAT, CDR2 FQNNGV. The CDR3 consists of 15 residues. The CDR3 DNA is TGTGCCAGCAGCTTACCACACACGTCTCAAGAGACCCAGTACTTC. It yields the protein CASSLPHTSQETQYF.

V gene TRBV29-1 combines with J gene TRBJ2-7; TRBD2 might be the D (6 bases). Germline CDR1 SQVTM, CDR2 ANQGSEA. This CDR3 is 12 amino acids long. Trimming left V 4 bases short and J 0 bases short, with 7 bases between. The CDR3 DNA follows: TGCAGCGTTGTGGGACTCTCCTACGAGCAGTACTTC. It encodes CSVVGLSYEQYF.

The chain uses TRBV5-1 and TRBJ2-1; the D is unclear. Germline V CDR1 and CDR2: SGHRS, YFSETQ. V lost 7 bases and J 6 bases, leaving 11 bases between the germline ends. The CDR3 extends over 12 amino acids. The CDR3 DNA reads TGCGCCAGCGGTGGTGGAGCCAATGAGCAGTTCTTC. Translating gives CASGGGANEQFF.

V and J are TRBV18 and TRBJ2-1; 11 bases line up with TRBD2. The CDR3 is made up of 15 amino acids. CDR1 is KGHSH and CDR2 is LQKENI in the germline V gene. V lost 7 bases and J lost 10; bases outside the gene matches: 12. CDR3: CASLATSGAYEEQFF. As DNA, the CDR3 is TGTGCCAGCTTGGCGACTAGCGGGGCTTATGAAGAGCAGTTCTTC.